The clone carrying this TCR beta chain was counted a few times. Its target is unknown. This CDR3 comprises 13 residues. With 6 bases removed from V and 6 bases from J, the gap between germline ends came to 14 bases. These data belong to a study of T-cell memory formation after mild COVID-19. Study-wide findings and caveats: Clones contracting over day 15 to 85 were CD4/CD8 balanced, with later expanders leaning CD4+.

Via MiXCR, TCRdb re-called the 5' RACE reads, giving one row per CDR3 protein. The sample has about 210,000 distinct CDR3 sequences, about 10% seen once. The chain joins TRBV6-7 to TRBJ2-5; D is uncertain. TRBV6-7 is classed as an ORF, of uncertain function. Specimen: PBMCs or a T cell subset sorted from them (not recorded which). The receptor comes from a man aged 18 to 29 who had mild COVID-19 (a few samples of this study predate the infection). Cell type and time point are not known. The CDR3 sequence: CASRLDPRQTQYF. CDR3 DNA sequence: TGTGCCAGCAGATTAGACCCGAGGCAGACCCAGTACTTC.